This T cell receptor beta chain was identified in a study of blood T cells in healthy people across ages. Of note for this clonotype: Its antigen is currently unknown.

It was with a sample-barcoded 5' primer and a J-beta primer mix that a second PCR of roughly 6 to 11 cycles was run. Tagging of each cDNA molecule was performed by a template-switch adaptor with 12 random nucleotides. The study obtained at least 3 million CDR3-containing paired-end reads from every sample. Each CDR3 protein gets one entry after TCRdb re-called the 5' RACE reads with MiXCR. The sample lists some 710,000 distinct CDR3 sequences, about 46% occurring once. Study-wide results and caveats: Because sorting was not performed, PBMCs prevented conclusive naive versus antigen-experienced comparison. Long-lived donors exceeded aged donors in naive CD4+ cells and diversity.

The germline V gene encodes CDR1 MNHEY and CDR2 SVGAGI. The CDR3 extends over 20 amino acids. The receptor comes from an elderly man in good health. V and J are TRBV6-5 and TRBJ2-1; 7 bases match TRBD1. The J call may be incorrect, as the DNA end agrees better with TRBJ2-7. Sequenced sample: blood. The CDR3 protein is CASSYSLRQGRLRSYNEQYF. In DNA, the CDR3 is TGTGCCAGCAGTTACTCGCTCAGACAGGGCCGACTCCGATCCTACAATGAGCAGTACTTC.